This entry features one T cell receptor (beta chain) sequence. This sample stems from a study of glioma-infiltrating T cells after dendritic cell vaccination. This CDR3 contains 15 residues. The trim removed 0 bases at V and 7 bases at J, leaving 6 bases unmatched. The method was immunoSEQ multiplex PCR; TCRdb's version includes in-frame clones alone and lacks a portion of them. This sample has tens of thousands of clones, with around 81% found just once. The source was blood, collected before dendritic cell vaccination. The receptor comes from a human donor with glioblastoma. The gene calls are TRBV23-1 and TRBJ1-5; 7 bases match TRBD1. TRBV23-1 is sorted into the ORF group, with uncertain function. The CDR3 sequence is CASSQSTRGKQPQHF. The CDR3 DNA follows: TGCGCCAGCAGTCAATCCACCAGGGGGAAGCAGCCCCAGCATTTT.